This TCR beta chain was profiled in a study of T cell changes during pregnancy in multiple sclerosis. V shed 6 bases and J 3 bases; nucleotides not matched to a gene: 4. The germline V gene encodes CDR1 MNHEY and CDR2 SMNVEV (reference sequence). The CDR3 is 14 residues long. The protocol was immunoSEQ multiplex PCR, while the TCRdb copy is restricted to in-frame clones and leaves out a portion. The table shows tens of thousands of clones, with 85% to 95% occurring only once. The TCR comes from a female donor with multiple sclerosis, enrolled in a pregnancy study. The chain links TRBV27 to TRBJ1-2; 10 bases line up with TRBD1. The sample consisted of CD8+ T cells from peripheral blood mononuclear cells, taken in the third trimester of pregnancy. The CDR3 loop reads CASRGTGEDYGYTF. The CDR3, as DNA: TGTGCCAGCAGGGGGACAGGGGAGGACTATGGCTACACCTTC.